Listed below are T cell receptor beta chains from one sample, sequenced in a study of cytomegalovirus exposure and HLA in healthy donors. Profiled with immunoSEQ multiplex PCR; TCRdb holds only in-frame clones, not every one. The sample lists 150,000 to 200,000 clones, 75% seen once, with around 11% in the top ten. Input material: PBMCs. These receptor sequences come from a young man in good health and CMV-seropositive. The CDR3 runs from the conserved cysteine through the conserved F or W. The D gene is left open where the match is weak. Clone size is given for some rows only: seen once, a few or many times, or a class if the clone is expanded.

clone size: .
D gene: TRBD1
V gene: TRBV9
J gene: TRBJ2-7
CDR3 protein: CASSVRDRSYEQYF
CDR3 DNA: TGTGCCAGCAGCGTCCGGGACAGGTCCTACGAGCAGTACTTC

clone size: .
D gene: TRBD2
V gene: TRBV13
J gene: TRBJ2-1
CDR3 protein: CASSFPGGGNEQFF
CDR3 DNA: TGTGCCAGCAGTTTTCCGGGAGGGGGCAATGAGCAGTTCTTC

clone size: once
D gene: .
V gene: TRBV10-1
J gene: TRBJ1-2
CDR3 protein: CASQDGYTF
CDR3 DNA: TGCGCCAGCCAGGATGGCTACACCTTC

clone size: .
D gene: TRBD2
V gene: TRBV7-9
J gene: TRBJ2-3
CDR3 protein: CASSPQRESITDTQYF
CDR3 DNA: TGTGCCAGCAGCCCACAGCGGGAGTCGATTACAGATACGCAGTATTTT

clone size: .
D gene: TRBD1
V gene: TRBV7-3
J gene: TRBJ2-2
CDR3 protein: CASSLGGQANTGELFF
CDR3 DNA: TGTGCCAGCAGCTTAGGGGGACAGGCGAACACCGGGGAGCTGTTTTTT

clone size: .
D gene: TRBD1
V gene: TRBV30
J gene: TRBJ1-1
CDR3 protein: CAWSSGPFDRDRGMNTKAFF
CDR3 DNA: TGTGCCTGGAGTTCAGGGCCCTTCGACCGGGACAGGGGGATGAACACTAAAGCTTTCTTT

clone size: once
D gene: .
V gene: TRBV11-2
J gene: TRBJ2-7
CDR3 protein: CASSFPLRGSSYEQYF
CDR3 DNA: TGTGCCAGCAGCTTCCCCCTTCGGGGGTCATCCTACGAGCAGTACTTC

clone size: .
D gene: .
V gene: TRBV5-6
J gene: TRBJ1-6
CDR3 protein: CASSLLGTLFSPLHF
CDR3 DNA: TGTGCCAGCAGCTTGCTCGGGACTTTGTTTTCACCCCTCCACTTT

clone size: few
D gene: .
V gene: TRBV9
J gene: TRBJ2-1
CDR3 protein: CASSVETNRGNEQFF
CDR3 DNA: TGTGCCAGCAGCGTAGAGACAAACAGAGGGAATGAGCAGTTCTTC

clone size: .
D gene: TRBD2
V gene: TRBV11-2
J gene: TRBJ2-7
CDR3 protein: CASSSRTSGIEQYF
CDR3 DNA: TGTGCCAGCAGCTCTCGGACTAGCGGGATTGAGCAGTACTTC

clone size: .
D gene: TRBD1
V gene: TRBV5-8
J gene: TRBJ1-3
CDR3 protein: CASSHRGGNTIYF
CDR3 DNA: TGTGCCAGCAGCCACAGGGGGGGAAACACCATATATTTT

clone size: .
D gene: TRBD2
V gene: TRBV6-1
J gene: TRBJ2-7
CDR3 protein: CASSVLAGVNEQYF
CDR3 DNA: TGTGCCAGCAGTGTTCTAGCGGGAGTGAACGAGCAGTACTTC

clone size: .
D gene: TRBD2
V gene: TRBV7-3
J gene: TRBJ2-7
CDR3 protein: CASSPSGRAFYEQYF
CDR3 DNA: TGTGCCAGCAGCCCCAGCGGGAGGGCCTTTTACGAGCAGTACTTC

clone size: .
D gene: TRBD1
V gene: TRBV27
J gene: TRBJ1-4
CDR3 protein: CASSPYRGIVEKLFF
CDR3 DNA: TGTGCCAGCAGTCCTTACAGGGGAATTGTTGAAAAACTGTTTTTT

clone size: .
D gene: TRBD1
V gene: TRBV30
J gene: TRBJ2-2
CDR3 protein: CAWSPTGVGTGELFF
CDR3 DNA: TGTGCCTGGAGTCCGACAGGGGTCGGGACCGGGGAGCTGTTTTTT

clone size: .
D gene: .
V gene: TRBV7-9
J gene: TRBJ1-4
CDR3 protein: CASSLGVEKLFF
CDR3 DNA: TGTGCCAGCAGCTTGGGAGTCGAAAAACTGTTTTTT

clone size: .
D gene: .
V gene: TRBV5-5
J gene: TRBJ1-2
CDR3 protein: CASSLEGAFGYGYTF
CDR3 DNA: TGTGCCAGCAGCCTGGAGGGAGCATTTGGTTATGGCTACACCTTC

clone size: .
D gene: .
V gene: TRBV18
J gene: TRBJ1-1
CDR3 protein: CASSPSISNTEAFF
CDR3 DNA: TGTGCCAGCTCACCCTCTATCTCGAACACTGAAGCTTTCTTT

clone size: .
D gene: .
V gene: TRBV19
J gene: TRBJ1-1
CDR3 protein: CASSIPLTGVNTEAFF
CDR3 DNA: TGTGCCAGTAGTATTCCCCTTACGGGGGTGAACACTGAAGCTTTCTTT

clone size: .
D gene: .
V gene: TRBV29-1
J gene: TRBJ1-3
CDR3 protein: CSVEVESSGNTIYF
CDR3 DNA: TGCAGCGTTGAAGTAGAAAGCTCTGGAAACACCATATATTTT

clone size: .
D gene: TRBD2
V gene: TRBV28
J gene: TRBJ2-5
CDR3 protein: CASSWTSGRGETQYF
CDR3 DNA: TGTGCCAGCAGTTGGACTAGCGGGAGGGGGGAGACCCAGTACTTC

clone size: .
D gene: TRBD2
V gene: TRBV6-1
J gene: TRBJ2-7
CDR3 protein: CASSEGPTRLAGLNEQYF
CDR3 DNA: TGTGCCAGCAGTGAAGGCCCAACAAGACTAGCGGGACTGAACGAGCAGTACTTC

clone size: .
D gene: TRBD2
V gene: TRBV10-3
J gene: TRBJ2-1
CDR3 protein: CAISVPTGLELYNEQFF
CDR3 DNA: TGTGCCATCAGTGTTCCAACCGGACTAGAACTTTACAATGAGCAGTTCTTC

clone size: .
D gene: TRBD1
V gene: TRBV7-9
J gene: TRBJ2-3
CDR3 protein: CASTGRDSITDTQYF
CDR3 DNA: TGTGCCAGCACCGGTAGGGACAGCATCACAGATACGCAGTATTTT

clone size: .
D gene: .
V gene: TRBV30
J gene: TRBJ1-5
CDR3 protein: CAWSAGANQPQHF
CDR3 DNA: TGTGCCTGGAGCGCAGGGGCCAATCAGCCCCAGCATTTT

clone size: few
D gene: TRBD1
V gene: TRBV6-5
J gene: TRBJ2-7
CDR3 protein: CASSYGTGSGEQYF
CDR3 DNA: TGTGCCAGCAGTTACGGGACAGGGTCGGGCGAGCAGTACTTC

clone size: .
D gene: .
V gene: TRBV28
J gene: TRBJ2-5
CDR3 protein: CASSWRQTQYF
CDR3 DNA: TGTGCCAGCAGTTGGAGACAGACCCAGTACTTC

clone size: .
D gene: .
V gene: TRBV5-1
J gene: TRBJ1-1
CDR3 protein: CASSLNRNTEAFF
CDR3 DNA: TGCGCCAGCAGCTTAAACAGGAACACTGAAGCTTTCTTT

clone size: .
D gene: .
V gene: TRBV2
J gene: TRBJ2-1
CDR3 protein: CASSELVPSYNEQFF
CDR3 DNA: TGTGCCAGCAGTGAACTAGTCCCCTCCTACAATGAGCAGTTCTTC

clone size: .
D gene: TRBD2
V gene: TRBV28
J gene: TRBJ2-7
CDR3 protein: CASSTQAELADTYYEQYF
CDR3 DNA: TGTGCCAGCAGTACGCAAGCAGAACTAGCGGATACCTACTACGAGCAGTACTTC

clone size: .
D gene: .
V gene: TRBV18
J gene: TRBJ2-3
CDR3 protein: CASSPPGITDTQYF
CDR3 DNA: TGTGCCAGCTCACCGCCGGGGATCACAGATACGCAGTATTTT

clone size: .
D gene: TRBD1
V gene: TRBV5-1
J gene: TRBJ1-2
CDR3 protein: CASSPGQPWGYTF
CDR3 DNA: TGCGCCAGCAGCCCGGGACAGCCCTGGGGCTACACCTTC

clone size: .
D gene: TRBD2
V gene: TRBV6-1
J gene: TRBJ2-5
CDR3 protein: CASTAGTSSQETQYF
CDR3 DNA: TGTGCCAGCACTGCCGGGACTAGCAGCCAAGAGACCCAGTACTTC

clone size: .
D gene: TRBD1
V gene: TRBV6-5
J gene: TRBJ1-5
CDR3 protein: CASSPNRGSNQPQHF
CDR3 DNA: TGTGCCAGCAGTCCCAACAGGGGGAGCAATCAGCCCCAGCATTTT

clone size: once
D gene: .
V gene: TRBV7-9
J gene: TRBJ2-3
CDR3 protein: CASSLASGTRTDTQYF
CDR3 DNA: TGTGCCAGCAGCTTAGCGAGTGGTACTCGCACAGATACGCAGTATTTT

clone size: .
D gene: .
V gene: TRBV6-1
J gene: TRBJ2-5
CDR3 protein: CASGAETQYF
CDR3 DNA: TGTGCCAGCGGGGCGGAGACCCAGTACTTC

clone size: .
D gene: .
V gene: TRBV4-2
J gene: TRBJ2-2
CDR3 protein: CASSQGGGNRDTGELFF
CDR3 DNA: TGTGCCAGCAGCCAAGGGGGCGGGAACCGTGACACCGGGGAGCTGTTTTTT

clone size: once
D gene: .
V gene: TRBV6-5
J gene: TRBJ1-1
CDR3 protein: CASSYGRGEAFF
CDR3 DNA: TGTGCCAGCAGTTATGGTCGGGGAGAAGCTTTCTTT

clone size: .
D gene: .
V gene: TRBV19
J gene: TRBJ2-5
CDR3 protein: CASSIDLWETQYF
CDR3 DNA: TGTGCCAGTAGTATAGATCTATGGGAGACCCAGTACTTC

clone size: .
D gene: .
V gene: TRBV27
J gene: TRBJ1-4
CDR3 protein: CASAPFWTAYEKLFF
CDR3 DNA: TGTGCCAGCGCGCCGTTTTGGACAGCTTACGAAAAACTGTTTTTT

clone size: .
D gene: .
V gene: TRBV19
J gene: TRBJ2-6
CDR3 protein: CASSIRGLGANVLTF
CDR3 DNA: TGTGCCAGTAGTATCAGGGGTCTTGGGGCCAACGTCCTGACTTTC

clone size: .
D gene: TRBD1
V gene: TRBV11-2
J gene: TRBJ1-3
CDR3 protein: CASSPDRGGNTIYF
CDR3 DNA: TGTGCCAGCAGCCCAGACAGGGGGGGAAACACCATATATTTT

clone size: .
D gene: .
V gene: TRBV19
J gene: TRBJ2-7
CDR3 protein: CASSSDSSYEQYF
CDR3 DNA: TGTGCCAGTAGTTCGGACAGTTCCTACGAGCAGTACTTC

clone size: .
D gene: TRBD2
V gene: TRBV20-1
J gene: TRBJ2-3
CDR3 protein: CRAGVTDTQYF
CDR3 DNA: TGCAGAGCGGGAGTCACAGATACGCAGTATTTT

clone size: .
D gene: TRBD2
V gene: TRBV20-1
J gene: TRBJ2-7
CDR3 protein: CSAGLAAEQYF
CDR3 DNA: TGCAGTGCTGGACTAGCCGCCGAGCAGTACTTC

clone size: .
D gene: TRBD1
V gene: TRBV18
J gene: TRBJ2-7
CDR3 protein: CASSPAGGRNEQYF
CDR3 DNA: TGTGCCAGCTCACCGGCAGGGGGAAGGAACGAGCAGTACTTC

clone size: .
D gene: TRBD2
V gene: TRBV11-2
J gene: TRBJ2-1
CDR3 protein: CASSQLAGSYNEQFF
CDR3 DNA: TGTGCCAGCAGCCAACTAGCGGGATCTTACAATGAGCAGTTCTTC

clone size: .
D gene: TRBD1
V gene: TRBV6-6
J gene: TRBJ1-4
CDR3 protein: CASRTPGQRNEKLFF
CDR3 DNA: TGTGCCAGCAGGACCCCGGGACAGAGGAATGAAAAACTGTTTTTT

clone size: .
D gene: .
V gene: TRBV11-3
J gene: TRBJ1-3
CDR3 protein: CASSLNSGNTIYF
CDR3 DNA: TGTGCCAGCAGCTTAAATAGTGGAAACACCATATATTTT

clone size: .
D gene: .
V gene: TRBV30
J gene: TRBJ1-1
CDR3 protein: CAWSPGGSMAFF
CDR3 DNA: TGTGCCTGGAGCCCGGGGGGGAGTATGGCTTTCTTT

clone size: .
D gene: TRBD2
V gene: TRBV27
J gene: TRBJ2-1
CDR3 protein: CASSLTSVNEQFF
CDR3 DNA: TGTGCCAGCAGTTTGACTAGCGTAAATGAGCAGTTCTTC

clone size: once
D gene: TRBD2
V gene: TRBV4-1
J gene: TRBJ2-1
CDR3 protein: CASSHDTSGRNNEQFF
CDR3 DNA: TGCGCCAGCAGCCACGACACTAGCGGGAGGAATAATGAGCAGTTCTTC

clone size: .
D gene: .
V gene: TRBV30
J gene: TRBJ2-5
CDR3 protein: CAWSPQGQETQYF
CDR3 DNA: TGTGCCTGGAGCCCACAGGGCCAAGAGACCCAGTACTTC

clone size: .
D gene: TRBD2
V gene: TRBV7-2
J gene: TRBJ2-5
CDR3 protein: CASSGLAGGPQTQYF
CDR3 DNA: TGTGCCAGCAGCGGACTAGCGGGAGGGCCGCAGACCCAGTACTTC

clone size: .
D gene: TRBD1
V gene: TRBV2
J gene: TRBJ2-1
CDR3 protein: CASSADRGNEQFF
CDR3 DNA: TGTGCCAGCAGCGCGGACAGGGGCAATGAGCAGTTCTTC

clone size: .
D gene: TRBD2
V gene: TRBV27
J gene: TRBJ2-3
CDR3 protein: CASSLAGGPNTDTQYF
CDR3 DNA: TGTGCCAGCAGTTTAGCGGGAGGGCCCAACACAGATACGCAGTATTTT

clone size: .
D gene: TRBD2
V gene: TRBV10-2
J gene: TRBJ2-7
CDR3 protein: CASSDTGGRGYEQYF
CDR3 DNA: TGCGCCAGCAGTGACACAGGCGGGAGAGGCTACGAGCAGTACTTC

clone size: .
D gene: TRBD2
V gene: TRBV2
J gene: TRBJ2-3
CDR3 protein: CASSVLREIPDTQYF
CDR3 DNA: TGTGCCAGCAGTGTCTTGCGGGAGATACCAGATACGCAGTATTTT